A single sample is the source of the 18 T cell receptor beta chains below, sequenced in a study of cytomegalovirus exposure and HLA in healthy donors. TCRdb's table, derived via immunoSEQ multiplex PCR, lists solely in-frame clones and lacks some. The data hold approximately 120,000 clones, with roughly 89% observed a single time. The sample consisted of PBMCs. The receptors come from a woman aged 18-35 years in good health and CMV-seronegative.

V usage is TRBV10-2 and J usage is TRBJ1-1; D is possibly TRBD1 (6 bases). There are 12 residues in the CDR3. Germline V gene data show CDR1 as WSHSY and CDR2 as SAAADI. V was trimmed by 11 bases and J by 6 bases, leaving 16 bases between them. CDR3 residues: CAAAGVGAEAFF. The CDR3 coding sequence is TGCGCCGCCGCAGGGGTTGGGGCTGAAGCTTTCTTT.

The rearrangement uses TRBV4-1 and TRBJ1-5, with 10 bases that match TRBD1. The CDR3 loop spans 13 amino acids. Germline loops: CDR1 MGHRA, CDR2 YSYEKL. After removal of 3 bases from V and 11 bases from J, the junction contained 4 bases not matched to a gene. CDR3 sequence reads: CASSQTGGEAQHF. DNA of the CDR3: TGCGCCAGCAGCCAGACAGGGGGCGAAGCCCAGCATTTT.

The chain combines TRBV14 with TRBJ1-2; maybe TRBD1 (6 bases). Germline CDR1 reads SGHDN; CDR2 reads FVKESK. This CDR3 has 13 residues. Trimming pared 1 base from V and 3 bases from J, leaving 6 bases between. CDR3 sequence (DNA): TGTGCCAGCAGCCAAGGGACAGACTATGGCTACACCTTC. It codes for CASSQGTDYGYTF. Together with reference TRBV14 and TRBJ1-2, the CDR3 gives the full variable domain: EAGVTQFPSHSVIEKGQTVTLRCDPISGHDNLYWYRRVMGKEIKFLLHFVKESKQDESGMPNNRFLAERTGGTYSTLKVQPAELEDSGVYFCASSQGTDYGYTFGSGTRLTVV.

The chain joins TRBV19 to TRBJ1-5, with D unclear. This CDR3 comprises 15 residues. CDR1 is LNHDA and CDR2 is SQIVND in the germline V gene (reference sequence). The V end lost 6 bases, the J end lost 2 bases, and 14 bases lay between the germline ends. The CDR3 nucleotides read TGTGCCAGTAGATACATCTCCCGGGGCAATCAGCCCCAGCATTTT. It specifies CASRYISRGNQPQHF. Full variable domain (missing parts from reference TRBV19 and TRBJ1-5): DGGITQSPKYLFRKEGQNVTLSCEQNLNHDAMYWYRQDPGQGLRLIYYSQIVNDFQKGDIAEGYSVSREKKESFPLTVTSAQKNPTAFYLCASRYISRGNQPQHFGDGTRLSIL.

The CDR3 sequence is CASSPPGASGSPRLTDTQYF. CDR3 coding DNA: TGTGCCAGCTCACCACCGGGAGCTAGCGGGAGCCCCCGACTCACAGATACGCAGTATTTT. The chain links TRBV18 to TRBJ2-3; 10 positions agree with TRBD2. Germline-derived CDR1 and CDR2 are KGHSH and LQKENI. Losses at the gene ends were 0 bases for V and 2 bases for J; bases not matched to a gene: 14. CDR3 length: 20 amino acids. Complete variable domain (other parts from reference TRBV18 and TRBJ2-3): NAGVMQNPRHLVRRRGQEARLRCSPMKGHSHVYWYRQLPEEGLKFMVYLQKENIIDESGMPKERFSAEFPKEGPSILRIQQVVRGDSAAYFCASSPPGASGSPRLTDTQYFGPGTRLTVL.

The chain recombines TRBV29-1 with TRBJ2-1, with 8 bases lining up with TRBD2. The CDR3 runs 17 residues. Germline V gene sequence: CDR1 SQVTM, CDR2 ANQGSEA. The V segment lost 0 bases and the J segment 0 bases; nucleotides outside the gene matches: 7. This CDR3 is CSVEDLGSGGSYNEQFF. The CDR3 nucleotides are TGCAGCGTTGAAGATCTTGGCAGCGGGGGCTCCTACAATGAGCAGTTCTTC.

V gene TRBV7-2 combines with J gene TRBJ2-5; 9 bases are a match to TRBD2. The V gene end was trimmed by 5 bases and the J gene end by 5 bases; junction bases not matched to a gene: 3. The CDR3 has 13 residues. The germline gives CDR1 SGHTA, CDR2 FQGNSA. CDR3 residues: CASSPSGVETQYF. For the CDR3, the DNA is TGTGCCAGCAGCCCTAGCGGGGTGGAGACCCAGTACTTC.

This clone was recorded once. The gene calls are TRBV18 and TRBJ2-5; 16 nucleotides match TRBD2. CDR3 length: 18 residues. CDR1 and CDR2 (germline): KGHSH, LQKENI. V lost 0 bases, J lost 1 base, and 2 bases stayed unmatched. CDR3 in amino acids: CASSPPGLAGGLQETQYF. Written as DNA, the CDR3 is TGTGCCAGCTCACCACCGGGACTAGCGGGGGGGCTCCAAGAGACCCAGTACTTC.

The chain joins TRBV4-1 to TRBJ2-3; no definite D call. Per the germline V gene, CDR1 is MGHRA and CDR2 is YSYEKL. The CDR3 consists of 12 residues. Trimming pared 4 bases from V and 5 bases from J, leaving 7 bases between. Here the CDR3 DNA reads TGCGCCAGCAGCCTCGAGCTAGATACGCAGTATTTT. It translates to CASSLELDTQYF.

This clone was observed once. The chain carries TRBV27 and TRBJ2-2; the match to TRBD2 covers 7 bases. With V trimmed by 3 bases and J by 6 bases, 1 base remained unmatched. The CDR3 extends over 13 amino acids. CDR1 and CDR2 (germline): MNHEY, SMNVEV (reference sequence). The CDR3 loop reads CASSFGGAGELFF. DNA of the CDR3: TGTGCCAGCAGTTTTGGGGGGGCCGGGGAGCTGTTTTTT.

The gene calls are TRBV18 and TRBJ2-5; possibly TRBD2 for D (5 bases). The CDR3 covers 14 residues. V lost 4 bases, J lost 5 bases, and 14 bases lay in between. CDR1 and CDR2 from the germline V gene are KGHSH and LQKENI. This CDR3 is CASSQSLGKETQYF. The CDR3 nucleotides are TGTGCCAGCTCACAATCCCTCGGGAAGGAGACCCAGTACTTC.

The chain combines TRBV7-9 with TRBJ2-3; 10 bases are shared with TRBD2. The CDR3 spans 15 residues. Trimming removed 5 bases from V and 4 bases from J; junction bases left unmatched: 6. Germline values: CDR1 SEHNR, CDR2 FQNEAQ (reference sequence). The CDR3 DNA reads as TGTGCCAGCAGCCCGACTAGCGGGTTAGCAGATACGCAGTATTTT. Translating gives CASSPTSGLADTQYF.

This clone was detected only once. This chain connects TRBV25-1 to TRBJ2-2, with D maybe TRBD1 (6 bases). Deletions cut 7 bases from V and 3 bases from J, with 18 bases between. Germline values: CDR1 MGHDK, CDR2 SYGVNS. This CDR3 has 16 residues. This chain's CDR3 is CASTETSTGYTGELFF. DNA of the CDR3: TGTGCCAGCACCGAAACCTCGACAGGCTACACCGGGGAGCTGTTTTTT.

The chain employs TRBV28 and TRBJ2-7, with TRBD1 identical over 10 bases. J was trimmed by 3 bases and V by 5 bases; bases with no gene match: 7. Germline-derived CDR1 and CDR2 are MDHEN and SYDVKM. The CDR3 runs 15 residues. CDR3 sequence: CASSERGTGDYEQYV. CDR3 nucleotides: TGTGCCAGCAGTGAACGGGGGACAGGGGACTACGAGCAGTACGTC.

The chain links TRBV28 to TRBJ1-3; D is possibly TRBD1 (6 bases). From germline, CDR1 is MDHEN and CDR2 SYDVKM. The CDR3 has 16 amino acids. V was cut by 5 bases and J by 0 bases, with 14 bases left in between. This CDR3 reads CASSSSGHNSGNTIYF. CDR3 nucleotide sequence: TGTGCCAGCAGTAGTTCGGGACACAACTCTGGAAACACCATATATTTT.

V and J are TRBV14 and TRBJ1-6; no definite D call. The CDR3 length is 18 residues. Germline loops: CDR1 SGHDN, CDR2 FVKESK. V was trimmed by 5 bases and J by 3 bases, leaving 20 bases between them. CDR3 in amino acids: CASSGIDIHSIYNSPLHF. In DNA form, the CDR3 reads TGTGCCAGCAGCGGTATTGACATTCACTCCATCTATAATTCACCCCTCCACTTT.

The rearrangement joins TRBV6-5 to TRBJ2-7; 10 bases are a match to TRBD1. Unmatched junction bases numbered 4, after V lost 2 bases and J lost 6 bases. The CDR3 sequence is 14 residues long. From germline, CDR1 is MNHEY and CDR2 SVGAGI. DNA for the CDR3: TGTGCCAGCAGTTACGGACAGGGGGGACGCGAGCAGTACTTC. Residues: CASSYGQGGREQYF.

The chain joins TRBV20-1 to TRBJ2-7; unclear D gene. In germline, CDR1 is DFQATT, CDR2 SNEGSKA (reference sequence). The V gene lost 2 bases and the J gene lost 4 bases, with 6 bases spanning the gap. The CDR3 has 11 residues. The CDR3 coding sequence is TGCAGTGCTAGACAAATGTACGAGCAGTACTTC. It specifies CSARQMYEQYF.